This T cell receptor beta chain was obtained from a study of cytotoxic CD8 clonotypes in ibrutinib-treated CLL. Study-wide context: When averaged across all of the samples, the counts came to 255,043 productive templates and 85,000 to 95,000 productive rearrangements. Whole-study results and caveats: Measured clonality at baseline was greater than in age-matched healthy donors and tracked with circulating CD8+ T-cell counts. Sustained-remission and progressing patients diverged in sampling times.

This clone was counted between two and nine times. Its antigen remains unknown. Some clones are missing from TCRdb's copy, which holds only in-frame ones; the method was immunoSEQ multiplex PCR. This sample yields fewer than 50,000 clones, of which over 60% are seen a single time; approximately 15% belongs to the top ten. PBMCs that had been cryopreserved were the source of roughly 2.2 micrograms of genomic DNA for TCR beta libraries. The sequence came from a human donor with chronic lymphocytic leukemia. The input for sequencing was PBMCs, taken after 12 months of ibrutinib treatment.

The CDR3 DNA is TGTGCCAGCAGCTTATACGTAGAAAAACTGTTTTTT. It codes for CASSLYVEKLFF. This rearrangement joins TRBV7-9 to TRBJ1-4; D unclear. Germline loops: CDR1 SEHNR, CDR2 FQNEAQ (reference sequence). This CDR3 comprises 12 residues. Trimming cost V 2 bases and J 8 bases, with 6 bases left between them. The full variable domain, rest sourced from reference TRBV7-9 and TRBJ1-4, is DTGVSQNPRHKITKRGQNVTFRCDPISEHNRLYWYRQTLGQGPEFLTYFQNEAQLEKSRLLSDRFSAERPKGSFSTLEIQRTEQGDSAMYLCASSLYVEKLFFGSGTQLSVL.